This entry concerns a single T cell receptor (beta chain). The junction departs from the called germline gene at one end, perhaps through a read error. This CDR3 is 14 amino acids long. The V gene's germline CDR1 is MNHEY and CDR2 SVGAGI. The source of the sample is a study of shared clonotypes between healthy human individuals. As processed by the authors: Junction-only immunoSEQ data arrived without quality scores, meaning filtering differed. Assay: immunoSEQ multiplex PCR; the TCRdb copy retains only in-frame clones and omits some. The D gene and trimming were derived from the DNA, and the V and J assignments and clone size from that table. The data contain about 2.3 million clones, over 90% of them singletons.

The sequence was obtained from a man younger than 35 in good health. Some clones in this sample may be carry-over from other donors' samples. The specimen was naive CD4+ T cells from PBMCs. This sample's subset: CD45RA+ positively selected. The chain is built from TRBV6-5 and TRBJ2-7, with 9 bases aligning to TRBD2. CDR3 region: CASSYSLAGMERVF. CDR3 DNA: TGTGCCAGCAGTTACTCGCTAGCGGGAATGGAAAGGGTCTTC.